These 26 T cell receptor beta chains were all obtained from the same sample, sequenced in a study of cytomegalovirus exposure and HLA in healthy donors. The study ran its PCR with 60 Vbeta and 13 Jbeta primers. Some clones are missing from TCRdb's copy, which holds only in-frame ones; the method was immunoSEQ multiplex PCR. The sample carries tens of thousands of clones, approximately 52% recorded once. The sequencing input was PBMCs. The origin of the receptors is a human donor in good health.

This chain links TRBV6-6 with TRBJ2-7; perhaps TRBD2 as D (5 bases). The CDR3 spans 14 residues. Germline lookup yields CDR1 MNHNY and CDR2 SVGAGI (reference sequence). The germline V and J ends were trimmed by 5 bases and 5 bases, with 16 bases remaining between them. CDR3 residues: CASSDPGKMNEQYF. In nucleotides, the CDR3 is TGTGCCAGCAGTGACCCCGGGAAAATGAACGAGCAGTACTTC.

The rearrangement links TRBV5-6 to TRBJ2-5; weak D call: TRBD1 (5 bases). The germline V gene encodes CDR1 SGHDT and CDR2 YYEEEE. The CDR3 covers 14 residues. The V gene lost 1 base and the J gene lost 6 bases, with 13 bases spanning the gap. CDR3 loop: CASSLSAGKKTQYF. The CDR3 nucleotides read TGTGCCAGCAGCTTGTCGGCAGGGAAGAAGACCCAGTACTTC.

This sequence joins TRBV29-1 and TRBJ2-2; TRBD2 matches 8 bases. Germline V gives CDR1 SQVTM, CDR2 ANQGSEA. V shed 7 bases and J 4 bases; nucleotides not matched to a gene: 8. CDR3 size: 14 residues. CDR3 protein: CSAYLAGPTGELFF. In DNA form, the CDR3 reads TGCAGCGCATATTTAGCGGGGCCCACCGGGGAGCTGTTTTTT.

The CDR3 nucleotides read TGTGCCAGCAGCGTCGCTCAGGGGCAGACTGAAGCTTTCTTT. This sequence encodes CASSVAQGQTEAFF. The chain uses TRBV7-9 and TRBJ1-1; the D gene is possibly TRBD1 (6 bases). The CDR3 runs 14 residues. Trimming shortened V by 5 bases and J by 5 bases, and 15 bases separated the two germline ends. Germline V CDR1 and CDR2: SEHNR, FQNEAQ (reference sequence).

This clone was observed a few times. The V call is TRBV10-1, the J call TRBJ1-1; D perhaps matches TRBD1 (5 bases). The V gene's germline CDR1 is WNHNN and CDR2 SYGVQD (reference sequence). CDR3 length: 13 residues. The germline V and J ends were trimmed by 4 bases and 1 base, with 7 bases remaining between them. The CDR3 DNA is TGCGCCAGCAGTGCAGGGCAGAACACTGAAGCTTTCTTT. It is translated as CASSAGQNTEAFF.

A few counts support this clone. The genes are TRBV5-6 and TRBJ2-3; 10 bases align to TRBD2. Germline CDR1 is SGHDT and CDR2 is YYEEEE. J was trimmed by 6 bases and V by 1 base; bases with no gene match: 17. The CDR3 is 19 residues long. The CDR3 DNA reads TGTGCCAGCAGCTTGAGGACTAGCGGCGTGTGGGGGGTGGGGGATACGCAGTATTTT. Translating gives CASSLRTSGVWGVGDTQYF.

This clone appeared a few times. One end of the junction varies from germline; a read error may be responsible. The chain combines TRBV7-9 with TRBJ2-7, with D tentatively TRBD1 (6 bases). Germline assignment: CDR1 SEHNR and CDR2 FQNEAQ (reference sequence). The CDR3 sequence is 13 residues long. In nucleotides, the CDR3 is TGTTCCAGCAGCTTCGGGACATCCTACGAGCAGTACTTC. It is translated as CSSSFGTSYEQYF.

V is TRBV18 and J is TRBJ1-5, with no clear D. The CDR3 contains 13 residues. Germline CDR1 and CDR2: KGHSH and LQKENI. Trimming stripped 1 base from V and 6 bases from J, with 7 bases between. The CDR3 is CASSPQSGQPQHF. Here the CDR3 DNA reads TGTGCCAGCTCACCACAGTCCGGTCAGCCCCAGCATTTT.

This clone was recorded only once. The chain has TRBV5-4 and TRBJ2-3; D gene uncertain. Deletions cut 2 bases from V and 1 base from J, with 11 bases between. The length of the CDR3 is 15 residues. Germline lookup yields CDR1 SGHNT and CDR2 YYREEE (reference sequence). In DNA form, the CDR3 reads TGTGCCAGCAGCTTATCGGCGGAACGCACAGATACGCAGTATTTT. This translates into CASSLSAERTDTQYF.

This chain joins TRBV5-8 and TRBJ1-5; 9 bases are shared with TRBD1. V shed 4 bases and J 5 bases; nucleotides not matched to a gene: 7. The CDR3 spans 15 residues. Per germline, CDR1 SGHTS and CDR2 YDEGEE. CDR3 bases: TGTGCCAGCAGCGCGGGGACAGGGTTATATCAGCCCCAGCATTTT. Residues: CASSAGTGLYQPQHF. The whole variable domain, filled in from reference TRBV5-8 and TRBJ1-5, reads EAGVTQSPTHLIKTRGQQATLRCSPISGHTSVYWYQQALGLGLQFLLWYDEGEERNRGNFPPRFSGRQFPNYSSELNVNALELEDSALYLCASSAGTGLYQPQHFGDGTRLSIL.

The gene calls are TRBV7-9 and TRBJ2-6; TRBD1 aligns across 7 bases. CDR1 SEHNR and CDR2 FQNEAQ come from the germline V gene (reference sequence). This CDR3 region has 18 residues. V gave up 7 bases and J gave up 0 bases; unmatched junction bases: 12. This CDR3 is CASKPRTGPSSGANVLTF. CDR3 DNA sequence: TGTGCCAGCAAACCCCGGACAGGCCCTAGCTCTGGGGCCAACGTCCTGACTTTC.

The chain couples TRBV5-1 to TRBJ2-3; 15 bases fit TRBD2. The CDR3 totals 18 residues. Germline V lookup: CDR1 SGHRS, CDR2 YFSETQ. The V gene end was trimmed by 3 bases and the J gene end by 2 bases; junction bases not matched to a gene: 7. CDR3 coding DNA: TGCGCCAGCAGCTCCACCGGGACTAGCGGGGGGTCCACAGATACGCAGTATTTT. It translates to CASSSTGTSGGSTDTQYF.

V and J are TRBV6-5 and TRBJ2-7; 7 bases map to TRBD1. The length of the CDR3 is 15 residues. The V and J ends lost 2 bases and 5 bases, in that order; junction bases with no gene match: 9. From germline, CDR1 is MNHEY and CDR2 SVGAGI. The CDR3 nucleotides read TGTGCCAGCAGTTACCTATCGGGGACAGCCAACGAGCAGTACTTC. It is translated as CASSYLSGTANEQYF.

The sample holds a few counts of this clone. The rearrangement links TRBV5-1 to TRBJ1-2, with a weak D call TRBD1 (5 bases). This CDR3 spans 13 amino acids. Germline CDR1 is SGHRS and CDR2 is YFSETQ. Between the trimmed V and J ends, which lost 0 bases and 3 bases, there was a span of 6 bases. The CDR3 sequence: CASSLAGDYGYTF. In DNA form, the CDR3 reads TGCGCCAGCAGCTTGGCGGGGGACTATGGCTACACCTTC.

This chain joins TRBV19 and TRBJ2-4; 7 bases align to TRBD1. The CDR3 sequence is 16 residues long. The junction had 6 bases not matched to a gene; V was cut back by 4 bases and J by 0 bases. Per the germline V gene, CDR1 is LNHDA and CDR2 is SQIVND (reference sequence). For the CDR3, the DNA is TGTGCCAGTAGTACGGGACAGACCCTAGCCAAAAACATTCAGTACTTC. The encoded protein is CASSTGQTLAKNIQYF.

This clone was recorded a few times. This sequence joins TRBV7-9 and TRBJ1-1; TRBD1 is a possible D gene (5 bases). V lost 5 bases and J 0 bases, leaving 13 bases between the germline ends. CDR1 is SEHNR and CDR2 is FQNEAQ in the germline V gene (reference sequence). CDR3 length: 15 amino acids. CDR3 sequence reads: CASSGGTVLNTEAFF. DNA for the CDR3: TGTGCCAGCAGCGGGGGGACCGTGTTGAACACTGAAGCTTTCTTT.

The CDR3 loop is CARLTGQGYGYTF. CDR3 in DNA: TGTGCCCGACTAACGGGACAGGGCTACGGCTACACCTTC. The chain recombines TRBV30 with TRBJ1-2; 9 nucleotides match TRBD1. This CDR3 has 13 residues. Germline loops: CDR1 GTSNPN, CDR2 SVGIG (reference sequence). V lost 8 bases, J lost 8 bases, and 12 bases stayed unmatched.

V is TRBV13 and J is TRBJ2-3; D perhaps matches TRBD1 (5 bases). V was shortened by 5 bases and J by 5 bases, with 11 bases between the two germline ends. Per germline, CDR1 PRHDT and CDR2 FYEKMQ (reference sequence). There are 13 residues in the CDR3. CDR3 protein: CASSNLRGDTQYF. The CDR3 DNA reads as TGTGCCAGCAGCAACCTAAGGGGAGATACGCAGTATTTT. Full variable domain (missing parts from reference TRBV13 and TRBJ2-3): AAGVIQSPRHLIKEKRETATLKCYPIPRHDTVYWYQQGPGQDPQFLISFYEKMQSDKGSIPDRFSAQQFSDYHSELNMSSLELGDSALYFCASSNLRGDTQYFGPGTRLTVL.

The chain is built from TRBV7-3 and TRBJ1-5; D call uncertain. V was cut by 2 bases and J by 4 bases, with 6 bases left in between. CDR3 length: 13 residues. The germline CDR1 and CDR2 sequences are SGHTA and FQGTGA. The CDR3 coding sequence is TGTGCCAGCAGCTTACAGATTAATCAGCCCCAGCATTTT. It is translated as CASSLQINQPQHF. Full variable domain (outside the CDR3, taken from reference TRBV7-3 and TRBJ1-5): GAGVSQTPSNKVTEKGKYVELRCDPISGHTALYWYRQSLGQGPEFLIYFQGTGAADDSGLPNDRFFAVRPEGSVSTLKIQRTERGDSAVYLCASSLQINQPQHFGDGTRLSIL.

This clone has just a few counts. The J gene is TRBJ1-1, the V gene TRBV30; D is perhaps TRBD1 (5 bases). Germline-derived CDR1 and CDR2 are GTSNPN and SVGIG (reference sequence). V was cut by 3 bases and J by 4 bases, with 15 bases left in between. The CDR3 has 14 amino acids. CDR3 amino acids: CAWSIMGRGTEAFF. The CDR3 DNA follows: TGTGCCTGGAGCATTATGGGGAGGGGCACTGAAGCTTTCTTT.

The chain carries TRBV7-3 and TRBJ2-7, with a possible D match to TRBD2 (7 bases). There are 13 residues in the CDR3. V lost 5 bases, J lost 5 bases, and 13 bases lay in between. The germline V gene encodes CDR1 SGHTA and CDR2 FQGTGA. The CDR3, as DNA: TGTGCCAGCAGCCTCGGCGGGGGCCACGAGCAGTACTTC. It yields the protein CASSLGGGHEQYF.

V and J are TRBV4-1 and TRBJ2-1; 8 nucleotides line up with TRBD1. Trimming removed 0 bases from V and 3 bases from J; junction bases left unmatched: 4. The germline V gene encodes CDR1 MGHRA and CDR2 YSYEKL. CDR3 length equals 16 residues. CDR3 sequence reads: CASSQESGGLYNEQFF. DNA for the CDR3: TGCGCCAGCAGCCAAGAGTCAGGGGGCCTCTACAATGAGCAGTTCTTC.

This clone was found once. The genes are TRBV7-2 and TRBJ2-1; TRBD1 is a possible D gene (5 bases). Germline V CDR1 and CDR2: SGHTA, FQGNSA. V dropped 5 bases and J dropped 8 bases, with 19 bases sitting between them. The CDR3 is 15 amino acids. CDR3 in amino acids: CASSPQAPTRDEQFF. The DNA for the CDR3 is TGTGCCAGCAGCCCACAGGCCCCAACCAGGGATGAGCAGTTCTTC.

The chain joins TRBV15 to TRBJ2-5; the match to TRBD1 covers 7 bases. V trimming: 2 bases; J trimming: 7 bases; junction bases outside the gene matches: 7. CDR3 length: 14 amino acids. Germline values: CDR1 LNHNV, CDR2 YYDKDF (reference sequence). The CDR3 region has the DNA TGTGCCACCAGCAGAAAGGGACAGATGGGGACCCAGTACTTC. Its protein is CATSRKGQMGTQYF.

The chain joins TRBV4-2 to TRBJ2-7, with TRBD2 identical over 9 bases. Germline V gene lookup returns CDR1 LGHNA and CDR2 YNFKEQ. The CDR3 has 14 residues. V trimming: 1 base; J trimming: 3 bases; junction bases outside the gene matches: 1. CDR3 region: CASSQASGDYEQYF. The DNA for the CDR3 is TGTGCCAGCAGCCAAGCTAGCGGGGACTACGAGCAGTACTTC.

The chain combines TRBV29-1 with TRBJ2-7; perhaps TRBD1 as D (5 bases). The germline V and J ends were trimmed by 6 bases and 6 bases, with 12 bases remaining between them. CDR1 is SQVTM, CDR2 ANQGSEA, per germline. This CDR3 is 11 amino acids long. In DNA, the CDR3 is TGCAGCGTCCAAACCCAGGGCGAGCAGTACTTC. Translating it yields CSVQTQGEQYF.